These 18 T cell receptor beta chains came from one sample sequenced in a study of cytomegalovirus exposure and HLA in healthy donors. 60 Vbeta and 13 Jbeta primers were used in PCR. Data came from immunoSEQ multiplex PCR; TCRdb stores just in-frame clones and leaves some out. Here the sample spans 150,000 to 180,000 clones, about 80% being singletons. The sequenced sample consisted of PBMCs. These receptors came from a man between 25 and 39 years old in good health and CMV-seropositive.

This sequence joins TRBV5-1 and TRBJ1-1; no firm D call. Germline V CDR1 and CDR2: SGHRS, YFSETQ. Trimming took 0 bases from V and 0 from J, leaving 6 bases between them. CDR3 length: 14 amino acids. CDR3 in DNA: TGCGCCAGCAGCTTGGCCTCAGTGAACACTGAAGCTTTCTTT. It is translated as CASSLASVNTEAFF. The whole variable domain, filled in from reference TRBV5-1 and TRBJ1-1, reads KAGVTQTPRYLIKTRGQQVTLSCSPISGHRSVSWYQQTPGQGLQFLFEYFSETQRNKGNFPGRFSGRQFSNSRSEMNVSTLELGDSALYLCASSLASVNTEAFFGQGTRLTVV.

V is TRBV5-6 and J is TRBJ2-2, with TRBD2 as a possible D gene (7 bases). Germline loops: CDR1 SGHDT, CDR2 YYEEEE. The V end was cut by 1 base, the J end by 6 bases, with 13 bases between. The CDR3 has 15 residues. In nucleotides, the CDR3 is TGTGCCAGCAGCTTGTGGGGGGGCGGATCCGGGGAGCTGTTTTTT. Amino acid sequence: CASSLWGGGSGELFF.

The V call is TRBV28, the J call TRBJ2-1, with TRBD2 matching over 7 bases. J gave up 3 bases and V 2 bases, and 1 base lay outside the gene matches. The CDR3 consists of 14 residues. Germline V gene data show CDR1 as MDHEN and CDR2 as SYDVKM. CDR3 nucleotides: TGTGCCAGCAGTTTAAGGGAGGGCTACAATGAGCAGTTCTTC. Amino acids: CASSLREGYNEQFF.

The chain recombines TRBV30 with TRBJ1-3; tentatively, D is TRBD1 (6 bases). Trimming left V 0 bases short and J 3 bases short, with 12 bases between. Germline values: CDR1 GTSNPN, CDR2 SVGIG (reference sequence). There are 15 residues in the CDR3. CDR3 residues: CAWSVGGAYGNTIYF. In nucleotides, the CDR3 is TGTGCCTGGAGTGTAGGGGGGGCTTATGGAAACACCATATATTTT.

The chain combines TRBV6-4 with TRBJ2-1; TRBD1 aligns across 9 bases. Trimming took 5 bases from V and 5 from J; bases not matched to a gene: 7. Germline values: CDR1 MRHNA, CDR2 SNTAGT. The CDR3 is 15 residues long. CDR3 DNA: TGTGCCAGCAGTCCCTCGGGACAGGGAAACAATGAGCAGTTCTTC. It codes for CASSPSGQGNNEQFF.

The chain recombines TRBV6-5 with TRBJ2-5; maybe TRBD1 (6 bases). V was trimmed by 2 bases and J by 2 bases, leaving 15 bases between them. Germline loops: CDR1 MNHEY, CDR2 SVGAGI. The CDR3 has 16 residues. In DNA form, the CDR3 reads TGTGCCAGCAGTTACACCCGAGCGGACAGTCAAGAGACCCAGTACTTC. This codes for CASSYTRADSQETQYF.

The rearrangement joins TRBV5-5 to TRBJ2-7, with D unclear. V was trimmed by 2 bases and J by 1 base, leaving 13 bases between them. The CDR3 consists of 15 residues. Germline lookup yields CDR1 SGHKS and CDR2 YYEKEE (reference sequence). The CDR3 loop is CASSFQVYSSYEQYF. CDR3 DNA sequence: TGTGCCAGCAGCTTCCAGGTATATTCGTCCTACGAGCAGTACTTC.

This chain links TRBV9 with TRBJ1-2; 12 nucleotides match TRBD1. Germline V gene lookup returns CDR1 SGDLS and CDR2 YYNGEE. This CDR3 has 16 residues. V lost 3 bases and J lost 8; bases outside the gene matches: 11. CDR3 loop: CASSEGGTGGAWGYTF. The CDR3 DNA is TGTGCCAGCAGCGAGGGGGGGACAGGGGGCGCATGGGGCTACACCTTC.

V gene TRBV5-1 combines with J gene TRBJ2-2, with TRBD1 matching 9 bases. The germline V gene encodes CDR1 SGHRS and CDR2 YFSETQ. Trimming cost V 4 bases and J 2 bases; bases outside gene matches: 9. The CDR3 loop spans 17 amino acids. CDR3 DNA: TGCGCCAGCAGCCCCAAATCGGACAGGGGTAACACCGGGGAGCTGTTTTTT. It translates to CASSPKSDRGNTGELFF.

The chain recombines TRBV7-2 with TRBJ2-3, with 12 bases lining up with TRBD2. This CDR3 spans 16 amino acids. V lost 5 bases to trimming and J lost 1 base; unmatched junction nucleotides: 4. CDR1 is SGHTA and CDR2 is FQGNSA in the germline V gene. The CDR3, as DNA: TGTGCCAGCAGCCCAAGACTAGCGGGAGGCACAGATACGCAGTATTTT. Amino acid sequence: CASSPRLAGGTDTQYF. Full variable domain (remainder filled in from reference TRBV7-2 and TRBJ2-3): GAGVSQSPSNKVTEKGKDVELRCDPISGHTALYWYRQSLGQGLEFLIYFQGNSAPDKSGLPSDRFSAERTGGSVSTLTIQRTQQEDSAVYLCASSPRLAGGTDTQYFGPGTRLTVL.

V is TRBV7-2 and J is TRBJ2-5; TRBD1 aligns across 7 bases. Germline assignment: CDR1 SGHTA and CDR2 FQGNSA. J gave up 5 bases and V 1 base, and 7 bases lay outside the gene matches. CDR3 length equals 15 residues. CDR3 in amino acids: CASSLEGQGDETQYF. CDR3 nucleotides: TGTGCCAGCAGCTTAGAAGGGCAGGGGGACGAGACCCAGTACTTC.

The chain uses TRBV7-3 and TRBJ2-3; 10 nucleotides line up with TRBD2. The CDR3 is made up of 19 amino acids. The trim removed 2 bases at V and 3 bases at J, leaving 14 bases unmatched. CDR1 SGHTA and CDR2 FQGTGA come from the germline V gene. The CDR3 DNA is TGTGCCAGCAGCTTACGGCCCCAAGGTAGCGGGAGGAGGACAGATACGCAGTATTTT. It codes for CASSLRPQGSGRRTDTQYF. Together with reference TRBV7-3 and TRBJ2-3, the CDR3 gives the full variable domain: GAGVSQTPSNKVTEKGKYVELRCDPISGHTALYWYRQSLGQGPEFLIYFQGTGAADDSGLPNDRFFAVRPEGSVSTLKIQRTERGDSAVYLCASSLRPQGSGRRTDTQYFGPGTRLTVL.

The gene calls are TRBV4-2 and TRBJ2-7; perhaps TRBD1 as D (6 bases). Trimming removed 4 bases from V and 3 bases from J, with 10 bases in between. The CDR3 runs 13 residues. The V gene's germline CDR1 is LGHNA and CDR2 YNFKEQ. The chain's CDR3 is CASSRNRDYEQYF. CDR3 bases: TGTGCCAGCAGCCGGAACAGGGACTACGAGCAGTACTTC.

The chain employs TRBV6-5 and TRBJ2-1; 7 positions match TRBD1. Germline V gene lookup returns CDR1 MNHEY and CDR2 SVGAGI. J gave up 5 bases and V 5 bases, and 6 bases lay outside the gene matches. The CDR3 has 14 amino acids. CDR3 sequence reads: CASSRDRENNEQFF. Here the CDR3 DNA reads TGTGCCAGCAGTCGAGACAGGGAAAACAATGAGCAGTTCTTC.

This chain joins TRBV13 and TRBJ2-3; no definite D call. The CDR3 is made up of 16 amino acids. V was clipped by 4 bases and J by 6 bases, with 20 bases between them. CDR1 is PRHDT and CDR2 is FYEKMQ in the germline V gene (reference sequence). The CDR3 DNA reads as TGTGCCAGCAGCTCGTCAGATATAGAGCGCTGGGATACGCAGTATTTT. Its protein is CASSSSDIERWDTQYF.

The V call is TRBV7-9, the J call TRBJ1-1; TRBD1 is a possible D gene (6 bases). V was trimmed by 5 bases and J by 6 bases, leaving 13 bases between them. Looked up from germline, CDR1 is SEHNR and CDR2 is FQNEAQ (reference sequence). CDR3 length: 13 amino acids. CDR3 loop: CASSPQGTPEAFF. The DNA for the CDR3 is TGTGCCAGCAGCCCACAGGGTACCCCTGAAGCTTTCTTT. The variable domain in full, completed from reference TRBV7-9 and TRBJ1-1, reads DTGVSQNPRHKITKRGQNVTFRCDPISEHNRLYWYRQTLGQGPEFLTYFQNEAQLEKSRLLSDRFSAERPKGSFSTLEIQRTEQGDSAMYLCASSPQGTPEAFFGQGTRLTVV.

The V and J genes are TRBV5-1 and TRBJ1-4; the match to TRBD1 covers 8 bases. V lost 3 bases, J lost 10 bases, and 14 bases stayed unmatched. Germline CDR1 and CDR2: SGHRS and YFSETQ. The CDR3 runs 16 residues. CDR3 nucleotide sequence: TGCGCCAGCAGCTCCCGGGGGGAGACAGGGGAGCTAAAACTGTTTTTT. Protein sequence: CASSSRGETGELKLFF.

This clone occurred once. This chain connects TRBV6-4 to TRBJ2-1; 11 bases line up with TRBD1. Germline CDR1 reads MRHNA; CDR2 reads SNTAGT. The CDR3 extends over 15 amino acids. Unmatched junction bases numbered 6, after V lost 5 bases and J lost 6 bases. CDR3 in amino acids: CASSKRDRGINEQFF. CDR3 DNA: TGTGCCAGCAGTAAAAGGGACAGGGGGATCAATGAGCAGTTCTTC.